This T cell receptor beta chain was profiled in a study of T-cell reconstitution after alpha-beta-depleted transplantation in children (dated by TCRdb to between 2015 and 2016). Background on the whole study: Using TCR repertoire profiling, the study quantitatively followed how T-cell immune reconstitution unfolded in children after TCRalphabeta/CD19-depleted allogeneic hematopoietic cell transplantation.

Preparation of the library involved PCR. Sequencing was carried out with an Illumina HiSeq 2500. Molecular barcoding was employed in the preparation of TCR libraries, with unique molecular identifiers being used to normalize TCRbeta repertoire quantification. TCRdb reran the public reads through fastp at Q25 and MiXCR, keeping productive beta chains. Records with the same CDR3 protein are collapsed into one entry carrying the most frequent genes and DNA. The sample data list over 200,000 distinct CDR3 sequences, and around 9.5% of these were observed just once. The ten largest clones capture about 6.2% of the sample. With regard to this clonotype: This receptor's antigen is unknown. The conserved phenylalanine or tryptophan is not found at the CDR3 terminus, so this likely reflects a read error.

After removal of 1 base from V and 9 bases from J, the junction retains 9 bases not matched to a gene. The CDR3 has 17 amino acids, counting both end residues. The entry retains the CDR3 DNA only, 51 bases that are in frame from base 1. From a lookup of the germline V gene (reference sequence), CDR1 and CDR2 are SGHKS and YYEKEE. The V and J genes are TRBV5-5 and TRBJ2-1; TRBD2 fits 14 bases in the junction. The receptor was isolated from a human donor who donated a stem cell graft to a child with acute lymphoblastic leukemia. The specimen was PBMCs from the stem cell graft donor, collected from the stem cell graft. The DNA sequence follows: TGTGCCAGCAGCTTGCATGGACTAGCGGGGGGTGGTGGTGAGCAGTTCTAC. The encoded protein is CASSLHGLAGGGGEQFY.